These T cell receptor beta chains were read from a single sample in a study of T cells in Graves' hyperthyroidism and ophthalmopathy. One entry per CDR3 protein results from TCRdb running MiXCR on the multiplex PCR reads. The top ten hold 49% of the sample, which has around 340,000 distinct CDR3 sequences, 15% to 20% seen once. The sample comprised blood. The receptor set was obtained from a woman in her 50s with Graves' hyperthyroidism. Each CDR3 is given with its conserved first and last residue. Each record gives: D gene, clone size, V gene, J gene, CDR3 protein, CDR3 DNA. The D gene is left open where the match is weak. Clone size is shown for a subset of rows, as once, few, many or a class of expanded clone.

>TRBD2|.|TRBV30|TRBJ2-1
CAWRVPAGPPPDEQFF
TGTGCCTGGAGGGTACCAGCGGGGCCCCCCCCCGATGAGCAGTTCTTC
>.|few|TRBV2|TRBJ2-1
CASSVSGQGYEQFF
TGTGCCAGCAGTGTCAGCGGGCAGGGGTATGAGCAGTTCTTC
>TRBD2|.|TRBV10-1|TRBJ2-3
CASKRTRSVTDTQYF
TGCGCCAGCAAAAGGACTAGGAGCGTCACAGATACGCAGTATTTT
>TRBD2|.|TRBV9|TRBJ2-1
CASSVTSGNNEQFF
TGTGCCAGCAGCGTGACTAGCGGGAACAATGAGCAGTTCTTC
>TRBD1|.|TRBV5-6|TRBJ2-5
CASSWTGETQYF
TGTGCCAGCAGCTGGACAGGAGAGACCCAGTACTTC
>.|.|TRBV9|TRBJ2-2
CASSVAPNTGELFF
TGTGCCAGCAGCGTAGCTCCCAACACCGGGGAGCTGTTTTTT
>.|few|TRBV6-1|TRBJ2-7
CASSGEFRGRNEQYF
TGTGCCAGCAGTGGGGAGTTTCGGGGGAGGAACGAGCAGTACTTC
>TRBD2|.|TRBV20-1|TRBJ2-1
CSARSAGAAYNEQFF
TGCAGTGCTAGATCTGCGGGAGCCGCCTACAATGAGCAGTTCTTC
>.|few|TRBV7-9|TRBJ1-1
CASSPTIGGGHEAFF
TGTGCCAGCAGCCCCACAATTGGGGGGGGCCACGAAGCTTTCTTT
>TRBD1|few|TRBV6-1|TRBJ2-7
CASSTDRGPSYEQYF
TGTGCCAGCAGTACCGACAGGGGCCCCTCCTACGAGCAGTACTTC
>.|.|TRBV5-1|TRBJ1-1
CANPPSSLNTEAFF
TGCGCCAACCCACCCTCCAGCTTGAACACTGAAGCTTTCTTT
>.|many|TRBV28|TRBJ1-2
CASKKGNYGYTF
TGTGCCAGCAAGAAGGGAAACTATGGCTACACCTTC
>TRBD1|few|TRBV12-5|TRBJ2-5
CASGPGTATIQETQYF
TGTGCTAGTGGTCCCGGGACAGCAACCATACAAGAGACCCAGTACTTC
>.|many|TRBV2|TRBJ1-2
CASSLTGGGGNGYTF
TGTGCCAGCAGTCTAACGGGAGGGGGAGGAAATGGCTACACCTTC
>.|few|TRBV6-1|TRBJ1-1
CASSNLQGNTEAFF
TGTGCCAGCAGTAACCTCCAGGGAAACACTGAAGCTTTCTTT
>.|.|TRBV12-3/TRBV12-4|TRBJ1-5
CASRRGSNQPQHF
TGTGCCAGCAGAAGGGGTAGCAATCAGCCCCAGCATTTT
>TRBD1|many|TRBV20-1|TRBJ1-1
CSASPPRGRDAEAFF
TGCAGTGCTAGCCCCCCCAGGGGGCGAGACGCTGAAGCTTTCTTT
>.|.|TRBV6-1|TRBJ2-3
CASSERDGTDTQYF
TGTGCCAGCAGCGAAAGGGACGGCACAGATACGCAGTATTTT
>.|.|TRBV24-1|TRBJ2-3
CATTTSSDTQYF
TGTGCCACCACCACTAGTTCTGATACGCAGTATTTT
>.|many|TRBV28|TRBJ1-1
CASSRPTVNTEAFF
TGTGCCAGCAGCCGTCCTACAGTGAACACTGAAGCTTTCTTT
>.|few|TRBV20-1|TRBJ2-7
CSAMEGSYEQYF
TGCAGTGCTATGGAAGGATCCTACGAGCAGTACTTC
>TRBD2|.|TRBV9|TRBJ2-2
CASSVARGKAGGPRDTGELFF
TGTGCCAGCAGCGTAGCCCGAGGAAAAGCGGGAGGGCCCCGGGACACCGGGGAGCTGTTTTTT
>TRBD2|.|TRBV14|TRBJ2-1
CASSSRTSGSSVRQFF
TGTGCCAGCAGCTCGAGGACTAGCGGGAGTAGTGTGAGGCAGTTCTTC
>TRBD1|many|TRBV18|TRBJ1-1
CASSRDSMNTEAFF
TGTGCCAGCTCTCGGGACAGTATGAACACTGAAGCTTTCTTT
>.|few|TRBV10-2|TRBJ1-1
CASSDPATEAFF
TGCGCCAGCAGTGACCCGGCGACTGAAGCTTTCTTT
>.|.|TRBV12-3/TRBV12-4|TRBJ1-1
CASSSQGTTTVAFF
TGTGCCAGCAGTTCCCAGGGTACTACAACGGTAGCTTTCTTT